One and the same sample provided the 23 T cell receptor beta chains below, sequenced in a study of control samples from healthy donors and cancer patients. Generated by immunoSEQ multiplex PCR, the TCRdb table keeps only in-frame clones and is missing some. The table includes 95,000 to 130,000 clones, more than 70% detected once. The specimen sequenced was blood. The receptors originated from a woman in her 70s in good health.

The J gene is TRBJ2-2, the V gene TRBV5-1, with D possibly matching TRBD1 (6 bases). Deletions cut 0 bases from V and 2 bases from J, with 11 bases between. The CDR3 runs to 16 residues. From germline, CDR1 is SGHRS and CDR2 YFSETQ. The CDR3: CASSLVAGANTGELFF. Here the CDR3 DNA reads TGCGCCAGCAGCTTGGTAGCAGGGGCTAACACCGGGGAGCTGTTTTTT.

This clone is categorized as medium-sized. The CDR3 loop is CASSLRVGTEAFF. For the CDR3, the DNA is TGTGCCAGCAGCCTAAGGGTCGGCACTGAAGCTTTCTTT. V gene TRBV7-6 combines with J gene TRBJ1-1; D gene unclear. The V end lost 5 bases, the J end lost 4 bases, and 11 bases lay between the germline ends. CDR1 and CDR2 from the germline V gene are SGHVS and FNYEAQ. CDR3 length equals 13 residues. The complete variable domain, with remaining parts taken from reference TRBV7-6 and TRBJ1-1, reads GAGVSQSPRYKVTKRGQDVALRCDPISGHVSLYWYRQALGQGPEFLTYFNYEAQQDKSGLPNDRFSAERPEGSISTLTIQRTEQRDSAMYRCASSLRVGTEAFFGQGTRLTVV.

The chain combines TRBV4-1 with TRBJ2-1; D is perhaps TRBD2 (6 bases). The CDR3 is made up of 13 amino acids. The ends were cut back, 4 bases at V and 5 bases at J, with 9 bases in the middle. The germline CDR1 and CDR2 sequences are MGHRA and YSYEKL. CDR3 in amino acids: CASSPRLDNEQFF. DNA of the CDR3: TGCGCCAGCAGCCCGAGACTAGACAATGAGCAGTTCTTC.

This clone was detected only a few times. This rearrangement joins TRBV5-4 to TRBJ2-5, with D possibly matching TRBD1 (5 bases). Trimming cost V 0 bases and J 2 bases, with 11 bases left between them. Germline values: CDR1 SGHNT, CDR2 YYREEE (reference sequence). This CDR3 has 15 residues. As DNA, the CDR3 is TGTGCCAGCAGCTTGGCCCCGACAGCGCAAGAGACCCAGTACTTC. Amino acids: CASSLAPTAQETQYF.

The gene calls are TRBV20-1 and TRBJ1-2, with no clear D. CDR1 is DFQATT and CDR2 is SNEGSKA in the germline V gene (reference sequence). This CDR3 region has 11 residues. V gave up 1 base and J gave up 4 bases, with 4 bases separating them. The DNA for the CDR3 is TGCAGTGCTAGAGTTAGCTATGGCTACACCTTC. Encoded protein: CSARVSYGYTF.

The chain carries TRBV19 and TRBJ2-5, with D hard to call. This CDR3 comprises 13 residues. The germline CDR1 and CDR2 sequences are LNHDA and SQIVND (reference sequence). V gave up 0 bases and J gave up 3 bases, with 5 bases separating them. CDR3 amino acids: CASSIDPEETQYF. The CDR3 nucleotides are TGTGCCAGTAGTATAGACCCGGAAGAGACCCAGTACTTC.

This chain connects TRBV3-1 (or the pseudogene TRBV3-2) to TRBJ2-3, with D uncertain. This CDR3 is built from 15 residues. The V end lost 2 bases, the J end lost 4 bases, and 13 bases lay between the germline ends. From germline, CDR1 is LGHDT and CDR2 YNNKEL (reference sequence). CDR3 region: CASSQNPAASDTQYF. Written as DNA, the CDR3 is TGTGCCAGCAGCCAAAACCCTGCCGCTTCAGATACGCAGTATTTT.

In nucleotides, the CDR3 is TGTGCCAGCAGCGTTACAAAGCCCGGGACAGGGGAGAGGATGACCTACAATGAGCAGTTCTTC. Translation gives CASSVTKPGTGERMTYNEQFF. The chain carries TRBV21-1 and TRBJ2-1; TRBD1 was called by the table and not checked on the DNA. TRBV21-1 is annotated as a pseudogene. The CDR3 length is 21 residues.

The CDR3 loop reads CASQLRGQRETQYF. In DNA, the CDR3 is TGTGCCAGCCAGCTAAGGGGTCAGCGCGAGACCCAGTACTTC. The chain combines TRBV3-1 (or the pseudogene TRBV3-2) with TRBJ2-5, with D possibly being TRBD1 (5 bases). Germline V gene sequence: CDR1 LGHDT, CDR2 YNNKEL (reference sequence). The CDR3 is made up of 14 amino acids. V gave up 8 bases and J gave up 5 bases, with 18 bases separating them.

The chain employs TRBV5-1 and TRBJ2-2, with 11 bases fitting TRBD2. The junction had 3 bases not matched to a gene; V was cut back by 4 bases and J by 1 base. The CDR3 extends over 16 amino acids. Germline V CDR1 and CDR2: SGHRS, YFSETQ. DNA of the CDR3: TGCGCCAGCAGCACCCTAGCGGGGGGGAACACCGGGGAGCTGTTTTTT. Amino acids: CASSTLAGGNTGELFF.

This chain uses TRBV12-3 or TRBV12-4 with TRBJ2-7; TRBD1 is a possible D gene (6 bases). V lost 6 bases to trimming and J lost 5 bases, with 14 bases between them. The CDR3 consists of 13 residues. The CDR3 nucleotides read TGTGCCAGCAGCCGAACAGGGCCCCACGAGCAGTACTTC. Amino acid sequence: CASSRTGPHEQYF.

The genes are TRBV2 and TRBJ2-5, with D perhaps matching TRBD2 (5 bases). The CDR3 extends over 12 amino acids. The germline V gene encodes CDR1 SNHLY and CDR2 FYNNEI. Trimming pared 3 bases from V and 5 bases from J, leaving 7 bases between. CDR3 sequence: CASSELAETQYF. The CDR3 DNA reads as TGTGCCAGCAGTGAGCTAGCCGAGACCCAGTACTTC. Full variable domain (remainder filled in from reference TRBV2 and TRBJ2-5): EPEVTQTPSHQVTQMGQEVILRCVPISNHLYFYWYRQILGQKVEFLVSFYNNEISEKSEIFDDQFSVERPDGSNFTLKIRSTKLEDSAMYFCASSELAETQYFGPGTRLLVL.

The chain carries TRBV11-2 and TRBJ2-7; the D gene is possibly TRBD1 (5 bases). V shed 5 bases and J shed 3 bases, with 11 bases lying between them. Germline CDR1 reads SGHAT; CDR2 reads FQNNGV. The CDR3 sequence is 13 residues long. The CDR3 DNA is TGTGCCAGCAGCCGCGACAGACTCTACGAGCAGTACTTC. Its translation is CASSRDRLYEQYF. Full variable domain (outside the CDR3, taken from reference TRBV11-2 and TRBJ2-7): EAGVAQSPRYKIIEKRQSVAFWCNPISGHATLYWYQQILGQGPKLLIQFQNNGVVDDSQLPKDRFSAERLKGVDSTLKIQPAKLEDSAVYLCASSRDRLYEQYFGPGTRLTVT.

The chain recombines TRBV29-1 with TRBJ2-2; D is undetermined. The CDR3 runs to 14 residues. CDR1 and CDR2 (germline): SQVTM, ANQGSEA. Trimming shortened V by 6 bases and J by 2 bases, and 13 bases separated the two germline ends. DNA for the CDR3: TGCAGCGTATACAGAAACCTTAACACCGGGGAGCTGTTTTTT. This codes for CSVYRNLNTGELFF.

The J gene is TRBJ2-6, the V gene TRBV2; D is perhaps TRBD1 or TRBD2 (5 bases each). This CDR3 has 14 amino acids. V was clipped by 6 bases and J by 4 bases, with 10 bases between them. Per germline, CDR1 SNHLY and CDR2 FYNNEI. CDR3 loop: CASSGTSGANVLTF. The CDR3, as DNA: TGTGCCAGCAGCGGGACCTCGGGGGCCAACGTCCTGACTTTC.

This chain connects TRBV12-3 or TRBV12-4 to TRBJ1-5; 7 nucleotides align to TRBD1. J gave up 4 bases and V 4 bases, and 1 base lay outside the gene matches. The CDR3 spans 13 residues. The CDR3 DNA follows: TGTGCCAGCAGTTGGGACAGAAATCAGCCCCAGCATTTT. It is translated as CASSWDRNQPQHF.

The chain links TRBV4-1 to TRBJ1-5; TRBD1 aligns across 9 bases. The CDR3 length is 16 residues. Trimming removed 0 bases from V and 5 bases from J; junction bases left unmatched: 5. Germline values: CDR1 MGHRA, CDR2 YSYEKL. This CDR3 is CASSQDEGQGYQPQHF. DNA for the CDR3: TGCGCCAGCAGCCAAGATGAGGGACAGGGCTATCAGCCCCAGCATTTT.

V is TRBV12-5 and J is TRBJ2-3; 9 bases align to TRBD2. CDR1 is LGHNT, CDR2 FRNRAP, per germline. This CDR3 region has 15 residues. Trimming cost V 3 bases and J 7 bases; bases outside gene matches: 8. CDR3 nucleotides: TGTGCTAGTGGTTTTGGGCGGGGGGGCAGAAATACGCAGTATTTT. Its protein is CASGFGRGGRNTQYF.

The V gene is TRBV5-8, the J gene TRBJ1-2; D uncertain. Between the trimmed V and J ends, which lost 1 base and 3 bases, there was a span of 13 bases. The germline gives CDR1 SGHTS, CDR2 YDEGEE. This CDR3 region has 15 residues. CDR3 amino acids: CASSLPGDGYYGYTF. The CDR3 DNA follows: TGTGCCAGCAGCTTGCCGGGTGACGGGTACTATGGCTACACCTTC.

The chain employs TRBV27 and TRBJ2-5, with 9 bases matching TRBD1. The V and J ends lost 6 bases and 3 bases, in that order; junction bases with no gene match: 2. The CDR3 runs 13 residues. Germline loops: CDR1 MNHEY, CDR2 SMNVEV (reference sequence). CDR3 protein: CASRGTGKETQYF. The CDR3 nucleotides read TGTGCCAGCAGAGGGACAGGGAAAGAGACCCAGTACTTC.

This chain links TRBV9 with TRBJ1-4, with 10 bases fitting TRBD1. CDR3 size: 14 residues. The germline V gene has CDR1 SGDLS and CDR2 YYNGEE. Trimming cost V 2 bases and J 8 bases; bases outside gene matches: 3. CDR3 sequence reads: CASSVGTGVEKLFF. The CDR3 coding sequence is TGTGCCAGCAGCGTCGGGACAGGGGTCGAAAAACTGTTTTTT.

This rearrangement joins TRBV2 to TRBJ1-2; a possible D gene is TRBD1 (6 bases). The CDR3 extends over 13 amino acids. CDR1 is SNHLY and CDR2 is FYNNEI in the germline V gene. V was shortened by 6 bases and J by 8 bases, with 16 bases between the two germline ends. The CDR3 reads CASSPDSSMGYTF. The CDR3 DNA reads TGTGCCAGCAGCCCGGACAGTTCTATGGGCTACACCTTC.

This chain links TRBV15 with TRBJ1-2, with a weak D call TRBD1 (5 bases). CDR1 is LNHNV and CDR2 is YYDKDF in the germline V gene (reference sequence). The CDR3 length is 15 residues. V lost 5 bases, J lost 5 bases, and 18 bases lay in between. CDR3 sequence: CATSGEVPRGYGYTF. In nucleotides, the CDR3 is TGTGCCACCAGCGGGGAGGTCCCGCGGGGGTATGGCTACACCTTC. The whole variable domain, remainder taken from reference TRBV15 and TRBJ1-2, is DAMVIQNPRYQVTQFGKPVTLSCSQTLNHNVMYWYQQKSSQAPKLLFHYYDKDFNNEADTPDNFQSRRPNTSFCFLDIRSPGLGDTAMYLCATSGEVPRGYGYTFGSGTRLTVV.